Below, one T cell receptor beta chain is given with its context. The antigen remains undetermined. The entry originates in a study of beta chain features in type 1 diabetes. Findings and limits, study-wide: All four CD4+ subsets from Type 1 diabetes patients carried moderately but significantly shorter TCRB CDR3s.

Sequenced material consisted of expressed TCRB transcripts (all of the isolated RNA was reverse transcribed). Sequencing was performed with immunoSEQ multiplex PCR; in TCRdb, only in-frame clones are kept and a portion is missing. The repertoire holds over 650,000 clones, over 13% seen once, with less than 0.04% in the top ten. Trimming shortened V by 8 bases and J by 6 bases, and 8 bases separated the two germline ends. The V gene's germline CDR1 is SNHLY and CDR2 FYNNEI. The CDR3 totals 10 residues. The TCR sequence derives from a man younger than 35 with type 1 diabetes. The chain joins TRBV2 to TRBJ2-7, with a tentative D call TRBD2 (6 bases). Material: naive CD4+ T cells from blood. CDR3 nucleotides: TGTGCCAGCTCGGGGGTCGAGCAGTACTTC. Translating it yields CASSGVEQYF.